This T cell receptor beta chain was profiled in a study of T cell responses to AZD1222 COVID-19 vaccine. Study-wide context: It was second doses at about 4 or about 12 weeks that were pooled.

Study-level points and caveats: Baseline antibody screening turned up just a handful of seropositive AZD1222 recipients. Vaccine-related CD4 TCRs covered spike, predominating at 160-218 and 743-854.

The table came from immunoSEQ multiplex PCR; TCRdb's copy has only in-frame clones and leaves some out. The table records 170,000 or so clones, 90% of them present only once. Of note for this clone: Its antigen is as yet unknown.

The input for sequencing was peripheral blood, taken on day 0 of AZD1222 vaccination. This sequence was found in an adult in good health.

The CDR3 loop is CASSSGREQFF. CDR3 DNA: TGTGCCAGCAGCTCCGGACGTGAGCAGTTCTTC. This chain links TRBV3-1 (or the pseudogene TRBV3-2) with TRBJ2-1; D is ambiguous. CDR3 length equals 11 residues. Per the germline V gene, CDR1 is LGHDT and CDR2 is YNNKEL (reference sequence). V dropped 5 bases and J dropped 9 bases, with 8 bases sitting between them.